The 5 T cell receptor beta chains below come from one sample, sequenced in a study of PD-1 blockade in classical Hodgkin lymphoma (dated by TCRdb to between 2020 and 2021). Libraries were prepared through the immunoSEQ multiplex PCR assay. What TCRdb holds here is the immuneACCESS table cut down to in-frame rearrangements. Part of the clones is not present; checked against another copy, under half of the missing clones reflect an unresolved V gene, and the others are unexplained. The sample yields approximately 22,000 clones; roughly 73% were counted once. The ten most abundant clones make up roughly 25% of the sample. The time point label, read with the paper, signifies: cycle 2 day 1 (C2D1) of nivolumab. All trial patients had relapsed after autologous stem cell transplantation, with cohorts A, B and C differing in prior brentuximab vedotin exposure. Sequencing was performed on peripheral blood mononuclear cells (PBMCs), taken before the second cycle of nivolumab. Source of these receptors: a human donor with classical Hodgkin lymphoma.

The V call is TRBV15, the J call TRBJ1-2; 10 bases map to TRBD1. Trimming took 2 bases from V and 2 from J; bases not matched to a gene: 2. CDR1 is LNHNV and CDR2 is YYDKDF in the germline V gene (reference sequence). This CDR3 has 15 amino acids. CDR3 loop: CATSRPDRGNYGYTF. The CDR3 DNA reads TGTGCCACCAGCAGACCGGACAGGGGGAACTATGGCTACACCTTC.

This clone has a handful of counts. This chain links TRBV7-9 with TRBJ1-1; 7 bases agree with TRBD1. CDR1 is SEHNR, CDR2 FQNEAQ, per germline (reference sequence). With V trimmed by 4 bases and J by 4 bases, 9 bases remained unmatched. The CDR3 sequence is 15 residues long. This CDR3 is CASSSAPTGTTEAFF. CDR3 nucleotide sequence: TGTGCCAGCAGCTCAGCCCCGACAGGGACCACTGAAGCTTTCTTT.

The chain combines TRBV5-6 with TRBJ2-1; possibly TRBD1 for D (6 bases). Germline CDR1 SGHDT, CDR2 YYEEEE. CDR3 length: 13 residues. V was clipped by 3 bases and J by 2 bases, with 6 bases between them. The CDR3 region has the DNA TGTGCCAGCAGCTCAGGGGCCTACAATGAGCAGTTCTTC. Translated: CASSSGAYNEQFF. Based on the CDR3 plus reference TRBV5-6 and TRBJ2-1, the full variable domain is DAGVTQSPTHLIKTRGQQVTLRCSPKSGHDTVSWYQQALGQGPQFIFQYYEEEERQRGNFPDRFSGHQFPNYSSELNVNALLLGDSALYLCASSSGAYNEQFFGPGTRLTVL.

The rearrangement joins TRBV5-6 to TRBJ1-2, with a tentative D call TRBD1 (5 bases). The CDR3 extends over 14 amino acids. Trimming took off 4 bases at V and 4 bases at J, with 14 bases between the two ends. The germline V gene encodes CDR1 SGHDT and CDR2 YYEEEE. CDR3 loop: CASSLGAGSYGYTF. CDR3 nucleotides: TGTGCCAGCAGCCTGGGCGCAGGGTCCTATGGCTACACCTTC. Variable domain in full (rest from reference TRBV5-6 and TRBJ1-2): DAGVTQSPTHLIKTRGQQVTLRCSPKSGHDTVSWYQQALGQGPQFIFQYYEEEERQRGNFPDRFSGHQFPNYSSELNVNALLLGDSALYLCASSLGAGSYGYTFGSGTRLTVV.

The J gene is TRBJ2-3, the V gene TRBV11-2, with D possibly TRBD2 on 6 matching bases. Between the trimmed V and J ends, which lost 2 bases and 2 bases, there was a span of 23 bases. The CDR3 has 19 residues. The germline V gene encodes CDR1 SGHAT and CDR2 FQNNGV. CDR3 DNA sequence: TGTGCCAGCAGCTTATTGCCCGCGCAGGAGCGGGCCTACACAGATACGCAGTATTTT. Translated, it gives CASSLLPAQERAYTDTQYF. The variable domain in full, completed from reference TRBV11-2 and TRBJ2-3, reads EAGVAQSPRYKIIEKRQSVAFWCNPISGHATLYWYQQILGQGPKLLIQFQNNGVVDDSQLPKDRFSAERLKGVDSTLKIQPAKLEDSAVYLCASSLLPAQERAYTDTQYFGPGTRLTVL.